The 11 T cell receptor beta chains below all came from one sample that was sequenced in a study of CD8 T cells in ankylosing spondylitis. TCRdb recomputed calls from the 5' RACE reads with MiXCR, one row per CDR3 protein. The table has 350,000 or so distinct CDR3 sequences, around 15% seen once. The sequenced sample consisted of blood, either unsorted or a sorted T cell fraction (not recorded which). The source of these receptors is a male donor with ankylosing spondylitis or in good health (not recorded which).

The chain combines TRBV5-1 with TRBJ2-3; tentatively, D is TRBD2 (5 bases). Deletions cut 4 bases from V and 4 bases from J, with 13 bases between. Germline loops: CDR1 SGHRS, CDR2 YFSETQ. The CDR3 runs 14 residues. CDR3 amino acids: CASSSRVGADTQYF. In DNA, the CDR3 is TGCGCCAGCAGCAGTAGGGTCGGGGCAGATACGCAGTATTTT. Drawing the rest from reference TRBV5-1 and TRBJ2-3, the complete variable domain is KAGVTQTPRYLIKTRGQQVTLSCSPISGHRSVSWYQQTPGQGLQFLFEYFSETQRNKGNFPGRFSGRQFSNSRSEMNVSTLELGDSALYLCASSSRVGADTQYFGPGTRLTVL.

In its sample, this clonotype was seen many times. V usage is TRBV19 and J usage is TRBJ2-7, with D perhaps given as TRBD1 or TRBD2 (5 bases each). Trimming shortened V by 5 bases and J by 1 base, and 12 bases separated the two germline ends. This CDR3 comprises 14 residues. Germline V gene lookup returns CDR1 LNHDA and CDR2 SQIVND (reference sequence). As DNA, the CDR3 is TGTGCCAGTAGTGATCCGGGACGGTCCTACGAGCAGTACTTC. It translates to CASSDPGRSYEQYF.

This sequence joins TRBV4-2 and TRBJ2-3; D ambiguous. Germline CDR1 and CDR2: LGHNA and YNFKEQ. There are 15 residues in the CDR3. Trimming took off 0 bases at V and 0 bases at J, with 7 bases between the two ends. The DNA of the CDR3 is TGTGCCAGCAGCCAAGAGGACGGGAGCACAGATACGCAGTATTTT. Translating it yields CASSQEDGSTDTQYF.

The table lists this clonotype with a few counts. The rearrangement joins TRBV5-1 to TRBJ2-3; D is uncertain. The germline gives CDR1 SGHRS, CDR2 YFSETQ. CDR3 length: 15 amino acids. The germline V and J ends were trimmed by 0 bases and 1 base, with 9 bases remaining between them. The CDR3 sequence is CASSLEKVGTDTQYF. CDR3 nucleotide sequence: TGCGCCAGCAGCTTGGAGAAGGTGGGCACAGATACGCAGTATTTT.

This chain joins TRBV11-2 and TRBJ2-1; D is possibly TRBD2 (5 bases). Trimming pared 0 bases from V and 2 bases from J, leaving 11 bases between. Germline V gene lookup returns CDR1 SGHAT and CDR2 FQNNGV. The length of the CDR3 is 16 residues. The CDR3 DNA follows: TGTGCCAGCAGCTTAGAACGGCTAGCCGCCTACAATGAGCAGTTCTTC. The encoded protein is CASSLERLAAYNEQFF.

The V gene is TRBV12-3 or TRBV12-4, the J gene TRBJ2-7, with D perhaps assigned TRBD1 or TRBD2 (5 bases each). V was shortened by 6 bases and J by 0 bases, with 12 bases between the two germline ends. The CDR3 consists of 14 residues. CDR3 in DNA: TGTGCCAGCAGGGGGGACCAAAGCTCCTACGAGCAGTACTTC. Protein sequence: CASRGDQSSYEQYF.

The table lists this clonotype with many counts. The chain links TRBV7-2 to TRBJ2-7, with D unresolved. The germline gives CDR1 SGHTA, CDR2 FQGNSA. Trimming removed 3 bases at V and 12 bases at J, with 18 bases between. The CDR3 is made up of 13 amino acids. The DNA for the CDR3 is TGTGCCAGCAGCTTTGACCGAGACCCCTTTATGTACTTC. Its translation: CASSFDRDPFMYF.

This sequence joins TRBV27 and TRBJ2-7; the match to TRBD1 covers 7 bases. V was clipped by 5 bases and J by 2 bases; unmatched bases: 15. The CDR3 has 17 residues. Germline V gene data show CDR1 as MNHEY and CDR2 as SMNVEV (reference sequence). Written as DNA, the CDR3 is TGTGCCAGCAGTCAGAAGACAGGGTATCGTCTCGCCTACGAGCAGTACTTC. This translates into CASSQKTGYRLAYEQYF.

This clonotype was detected only a few times. The chain couples TRBV29-1 to TRBJ1-2, with TRBD1 matching over 8 bases. The V segment lost 5 bases and the J segment 14 bases; nucleotides outside the gene matches: 13. There are 12 residues in the CDR3. CDR1 SQVTM and CDR2 ANQGSEA come from the germline V gene. The CDR3 loop is CSVRIGRGPETF. In DNA form, the CDR3 reads TGCAGCGTTCGTATAGGCAGGGGGCCCGAAACCTTC.

The chain recombines TRBV27 with TRBJ1-1; 9 bases map to TRBD1. J gave up 6 bases and V 4 bases, and 9 bases lay outside the gene matches. The CDR3 is 15 amino acids. Germline V gene data show CDR1 as MNHEY and CDR2 as SMNVEV (reference sequence). CDR3 DNA: TGTGCCAGCAGTTCACCGGGACAGGGACTCCCTGAAGCTTTCTTT. It translates to CASSSPGQGLPEAFF.

The chain is built from TRBV29-1 and TRBJ1-2; no reliable D call. This CDR3 region has 14 residues. V was trimmed by 2 bases and J by 0 bases, leaving 10 bases between them. Germline values: CDR1 SQVTM, CDR2 ANQGSEA. CDR3 sequence (DNA): TGCAGCGTTGAACCCCAGAGAACTAACTATGGCTACACCTTC. This gives the protein CSVEPQRTNYGYTF. Drawing the rest from reference TRBV29-1 and TRBJ1-2, the complete variable domain is SAVISQKPSRDICQRGTSLTIQCQVDSQVTMMFWYRQQPGQSLTLIATANQGSEATYESGFVIDKFPISRPNLTFSTLTVSNMSPEDSSIYLCSVEPQRTNYGYTFGSGTRLTVV.